This T cell receptor beta chain comes out of a study of T cells in localized non-small cell lung cancer. Study results and caveats: Without multi-region sequencing, intratumor heterogeneity could not be excluded. Higher adjacent-lung clonality was associated with shorter survival.

CDR1 and CDR2 from the germline V gene are MNHGY and SAAAGT. The CDR3 sequence is 16 residues long. Unmatched junction bases numbered 5, after V lost 6 bases and J lost 0 bases. The assay was immunoSEQ multiplex PCR, and TCRdb's table has in-frame clones only and misses some. This sample carries some 5,800 clones, around 21% of them seen once, and the ten largest clones take approximately 9.8%. This clone was seen many times. The antigen is undetermined. The sample in question was lung tumor tissue, obtained before any cancer treatment. This TCR was recovered from a female donor older than 55 with stage I lung adenocarcinoma. The chain uses TRBV6-8 and TRBJ2-1; 10 nucleotides align to TRBD1. The CDR3 DNA reads TGTGCCAGCAGCCCGGGGACAGGGGCCTCCTACAATGAGCAGTTCTTC. This sequence encodes CASSPGTGASYNEQFF.